The 3 T cell receptor beta chains given below trace back to one sample, sequenced in a study of shared clonotypes between healthy human individuals. Selected positively for CCR7 and CD45RO-negative, naive CD8 cells excluded terminally differentiated effector memory CD45RA+ cells. The data were produced by immunoSEQ multiplex PCR, yet TCRdb's version contains in-frame clones alone and is incomplete. The data contain roughly 2,000,000 clones, around 96% of them singletons. Specimen: naive CD8+ T cells sorted from blood. These receptors were obtained from a man aged 18 to 35 in good health.

The chain joins TRBV6-1 to TRBJ1-4; 7 bases fit TRBD1. V lost 10 bases to trimming and J lost 7 bases; unmatched junction nucleotides: 9. The CDR3 runs to 13 residues. The germline CDR1 and CDR2 sequences are MNHNS and SASEGT. The CDR3 is CAILGTVFEKLFF. The CDR3 DNA is TGTGCCATCCTAGGGACAGTTTTTGAAAAACTGTTTTTT.

The chain recombines TRBV5-1 with TRBJ1-6; 7 bases are shared with TRBD1. CDR1 and CDR2 from the germline V gene are SGHRS and YFSETQ. The CDR3 spans 16 residues. Unmatched junction bases numbered 8, after V lost 0 bases and J lost 8 bases. CDR3 region: CASSLAPGGNYSPLHF. Here the CDR3 DNA reads TGCGCCAGCAGCTTGGCCCCAGGGGGGAATTATTCACCCCTCCACTTT.

V usage is TRBV2 and J usage is TRBJ1-6; 10 bases match TRBD1. Germline CDR1 SNHLY, CDR2 FYNNEI. J lost 6 bases, V lost 4 bases, and 6 bases had no gene match. The CDR3 totals 16 residues. The CDR3 protein is CASSVGQGLGNSPLHF. The CDR3 nucleotides are TGTGCCAGCAGTGTGGGACAGGGGCTTGGTAATTCACCCCTCCACTTT.